These 27 T cell receptor beta chains share one sample of origin, sequenced in a study of blood T cell repertoires in COVID-19. TCRdb keeps only in-frame clones here, not all; method: immunoSEQ multiplex PCR. The data show about 250,000 clones, 70% to 85% seen once. The sequenced sample was peripheral blood. All receptors come from a woman older than 75 with active or convalescent COVID-19.

The chain combines TRBV3-1 (or the pseudogene TRBV3-2) with TRBJ1-2; no definite D call. CDR3 length equals 14 residues. Germline loops: CDR1 LGHDT, CDR2 YNNKEL (reference sequence). V was clipped by 5 bases and J by 8 bases, with 18 bases between them. The CDR3 loop reads CASSAPERGRGYTF. As DNA, the CDR3 is TGTGCCAGCAGCGCCCCCGAGAGAGGGCGGGGCTACACCTTC.

V gene TRBV7-8 combines with J gene TRBJ2-7; 10 nucleotides match TRBD1. Unmatched junction bases numbered 5, after V lost 4 bases and J lost 2 bases. Germline V lookup: CDR1 SGHVS, CDR2 FQNEAQ. CDR3 length: 15 amino acids. The CDR3 here is CASSSWTGGPYEQYF. In nucleotides, the CDR3 is TGTGCCAGCAGCTCCTGGACAGGGGGGCCCTACGAGCAGTACTTC.

This chain connects TRBV27 to TRBJ2-1, with TRBD1 matching over 8 bases. With 4 bases clipped from V and 2 bases from J, the junction kept 10 bases outside the gene matches. Germline assignment: CDR1 MNHEY and CDR2 SMNVEV (reference sequence). CDR3 length equals 17 residues. The CDR3 DNA follows: TGTGCCAGCAGTTCTATAACGGACAGGGTCACCTACAATGAGCAGTTCTTC. Translating it yields CASSSITDRVTYNEQFF.

This clone was recorded a few times. This chain links TRBV7-9 with TRBJ2-3; TRBD2 matches at 8 bases. This CDR3 has 16 amino acids. The V gene end was trimmed by 4 bases and the J gene end by 2 bases; junction bases not matched to a gene: 8. Germline CDR1 is SEHNR and CDR2 is FQNEAQ (reference sequence). DNA for the CDR3: TGTGCCAGCAGCTCGCGGGGGGTGCTTATCACAGATACGCAGTATTTT. It yields the protein CASSSRGVLITDTQYF.

With respect to this clone: At one of its ends the junction is not consistent with the germline gene, which may arise from a read error. The rearrangement uses TRBV7-9 and TRBJ2-1, with a possible D match to TRBD2 (5 bases). CDR3 length: 15 amino acids. The germline CDR1 and CDR2 sequences are SEHNR and FQNEAQ (reference sequence). The CDR3 loop is CASTLRASGANEQFF. CDR3 coding DNA: TGTGCCAGCACCTTACGGGCCAGCGGCGCAAATGAGCAGTTCTTC.

This clone was seen more than once but under ten times. The chain has TRBV6-5 and TRBJ1-1; D is unclear. The CDR3 is 13 amino acids. V was trimmed by 6 bases and J by 6 bases, leaving 14 bases between them. Germline V lookup: CDR1 MNHEY, CDR2 SVGAGI. For the CDR3, the DNA is TGTGCCAGCAGAATTCAGGTGTACGCTGAAGCTTTCTTT. Its translation is CASRIQVYAEAFF.

In this sample, this clone turned up a few times. The V and J genes are TRBV19 and TRBJ1-5, with D uncertain. Germline lookup yields CDR1 LNHDA and CDR2 SQIVND (reference sequence). This CDR3 is built from 12 residues. The germline V and J ends were trimmed by 8 bases and 4 bases, with 9 bases remaining between them. As DNA, the CDR3 is TGTGCCAGTTCGTATTTGAATCAGCCCCAGCATTTT. Translating it yields CASSYLNQPQHF.

Only a few counts were recorded for this clone. This rearrangement joins TRBV27 to TRBJ2-7, with TRBD1 matching over 8 bases. CDR3 size: 14 residues. The J segment lost 6 bases and the V segment lost 6 bases, leaving 10 bases of the junction unmatched. Germline CDR1 and CDR2: MNHEY and SMNVEV (reference sequence). The CDR3 is CASSAPGQGSEQYF. The CDR3 coding sequence is TGTGCCAGCAGCGCTCCTGGACAGGGCTCCGAGCAGTACTTC.

The chain recombines TRBV11-2 with TRBJ2-7; unclear D gene. The V gene's germline CDR1 is SGHAT and CDR2 FQNNGV. Trimming took 4 bases from V and 2 from J, leaving 12 bases between them. CDR3 length: 14 amino acids. The CDR3 nucleotides are TGTGCCAGCAGCTCTAGAAACGGCCCCTACGAGCAGTACTTC. Protein product: CASSSRNGPYEQYF.

The V gene is TRBV30, the J gene TRBJ2-6, with 11 bases identical to TRBD2. The CDR3 spans 15 residues. The germline V gene encodes CDR1 GTSNPN and CDR2 SVGIG (reference sequence). V lost 3 bases and J lost 4; bases outside the gene matches: 2. The CDR3 loop is CAWSLAGGGANVLTF. CDR3 DNA: TGTGCCTGGAGCCTAGCGGGGGGCGGGGCCAACGTCCTGACTTTC.

V usage is TRBV5-1 and J usage is TRBJ2-3; D possibly corresponds to TRBD2 (6 bases). V was pared by 4 bases and J by 6 bases, with 15 bases between. CDR3 length: 14 residues. Germline V gene data show CDR1 as SGHRS and CDR2 as YFSETQ. The CDR3 sequence is CASSGGTPADTQYF. Here the CDR3 DNA reads TGCGCCAGCAGCGGGGGGACCCCCGCGGATACGCAGTATTTT.

The chain carries TRBV4-1 and TRBJ1-2; 7 bases line up with TRBD1. The ends lost 0 bases at V and 8 bases at J; junction bases unmatched: 6. The CDR3 is made up of 14 amino acids. CDR1 and CDR2 (germline): MGHRA, YSYEKL. The CDR3 protein is CASSQDLDRDGYTF. The CDR3 DNA sequence: TGCGCCAGCAGCCAAGACCTAGACAGGGACGGCTACACCTTC.

In its sample, this clone was seen a few times. The chain employs TRBV2 and TRBJ2-7; the match to TRBD1 covers 10 bases. This CDR3 has 15 residues. Germline values: CDR1 SNHLY, CDR2 FYNNEI. Unmatched junction bases numbered 4, after V lost 4 bases and J lost 1 base. The CDR3 nucleotides read TGTGCCAGCAGTGCACTGGGACAGGGGTCCTACGAGCAGTACTTC. Protein: CASSALGQGSYEQYF.

This clone appeared once. V usage is TRBV27 and J usage is TRBJ2-2; D not certain. The CDR3 is made up of 13 amino acids. From germline, CDR1 is MNHEY and CDR2 SMNVEV (reference sequence). With 1 base removed from V and 4 bases from J, the gap between germline ends came to 4 bases. The DNA of the CDR3 is TGTGCCAGCAGTTTATACAGCACCGGGGAGCTGTTTTTT. It translates to CASSLYSTGELFF.

The chain carries TRBV6-2 or TRBV6-3 and TRBJ1-2; the D is unclear. CDR3 length equals 15 residues. V was clipped by 2 bases and J by 2 bases, with 12 bases between them. CDR1 is MNHEY and CDR2 is SVGEGT in the germline V gene. In DNA form, the CDR3 reads TGTGCCAGCAGTTACCCCGATGCAGAAAACTATGGCTACACCTTC. Its translation: CASSYPDAENYGYTF.

V is TRBV29-1 and J is TRBJ2-5, with a weak D call TRBD2 (5 bases). CDR1 is SQVTM and CDR2 is ANQGSEA in the germline V gene. The length of the CDR3 is 12 residues. V lost 4 bases, J lost 2 bases, and 8 bases lay in between. This CDR3 reads CSVGGLQETQYF. CDR3 sequence (DNA): TGCAGCGTTGGCGGGCTTCAAGAGACCCAGTACTTC.

The V gene is TRBV6-5, the J gene TRBJ2-7; TRBD2 matches 10 bases. Germline V gene lookup returns CDR1 MNHEY and CDR2 SVGAGI. With 8 bases clipped from V and 3 bases from J, the junction kept 7 bases outside the gene matches. The CDR3 is made up of 14 amino acids. The CDR3 protein is CASETSGLNYEQYF. CDR3 coding DNA: TGTGCCAGCGAGACTAGCGGGCTGAACTACGAGCAGTACTTC.

This sequence joins TRBV5-1 and TRBJ2-3; 8 bases align to TRBD1. J lost 3 bases, V lost 2 bases, and 8 bases had no gene match. CDR3 length: 16 amino acids. Germline V gene lookup returns CDR1 SGHRS and CDR2 YFSETQ. The CDR3 here is CASSFGQGATTDTQYF. CDR3 in DNA: TGCGCCAGCAGCTTCGGCCAGGGGGCGACGACAGATACGCAGTATTTT.

In its sample, this clone was seen a few times. CDR3 nucleotide sequence: TGTGCCTGGACCAAACAGGGGGAGGCCACAGATACGCAGTATTTT. Translated, it gives CAWTKQGEATDTQYF. The genes are TRBV30 and TRBJ2-3, with 8 positions matching TRBD1. This CDR3 region has 15 residues. Germline V gene data show CDR1 as GTSNPN and CDR2 as SVGIG (reference sequence). The V segment lost 4 bases and the J segment 2 bases; nucleotides outside the gene matches: 8.

This sequence joins TRBV29-1 and TRBJ2-1; perhaps TRBD2 as D (7 bases). Germline assignment: CDR1 SQVTM and CDR2 ANQGSEA. Trimming took 5 bases from V and 6 from J, leaving 17 bases between them. The CDR3 totals 14 residues. CDR3: CSVYRAGDGNEQFF. The CDR3 DNA is TGCAGCGTTTACAGGGCGGGGGATGGCAATGAGCAGTTCTTC.

The chain joins TRBV19 to TRBJ1-6, with a weak D call TRBD1 (5 bases). V dropped 0 bases and J dropped 8 bases, with 8 bases sitting between them. This CDR3 is built from 14 residues. Germline CDR1 is LNHDA and CDR2 is SQIVND (reference sequence). The CDR3 here is CASSIEGPDSPLHF. The CDR3 DNA is TGTGCCAGTAGTATAGAGGGGCCTGATTCACCCCTCCACTTT. Full variable domain (outside the CDR3, taken from reference TRBV19 and TRBJ1-6): DGGITQSPKYLFRKEGQNVTLSCEQNLNHDAMYWYRQDPGQGLRLIYYSQIVNDFQKGDIAEGYSVSREKKESFPLTVTSAQKNPTAFYLCASSIEGPDSPLHFGNGTRLTVT.

The rearrangement uses TRBV19 and TRBJ1-5; 10 bases are a match to TRBD1. Germline CDR1 and CDR2: LNHDA and SQIVND (reference sequence). V shed 9 bases and J 3 bases; nucleotides not matched to a gene: 8. There are 15 residues in the CDR3. The CDR3 region is CASQTGGTDNQPQHF. Here the CDR3 DNA reads TGTGCCAGCCAGACAGGGGGCACGGACAATCAGCCCCAGCATTTT.

There are a few counts of this clone. This chain connects TRBV19 to TRBJ1-1; TRBD1 matches at 7 bases. Germline V gene lookup returns CDR1 LNHDA and CDR2 SQIVND (reference sequence). This CDR3 is built from 14 residues. V lost 3 bases to trimming and J lost 7 bases; unmatched junction nucleotides: 8. As DNA, the CDR3 is TGTGCCAGTAGTATTTGGTCGAGGGACAGTGAAGCTTTCTTT. Translating it yields CASSIWSRDSEAFF.

This rearrangement joins TRBV27 to TRBJ2-7; D not certain. V gave up 8 bases and J gave up 0 bases, with 11 bases separating them. The V gene's germline CDR1 is MNHEY and CDR2 SMNVEV (reference sequence). The CDR3 extends over 13 amino acids. The CDR3 DNA reads as TGTGCCAGCCGTACTTTTACCTCCTACGAGCAGTACTTC. This sequence encodes CASRTFTSYEQYF.

V gene TRBV3-1 (or the pseudogene TRBV3-2) combines with J gene TRBJ1-2; the D is unclear. Germline CDR1 reads LGHDT; CDR2 reads YNNKEL (reference sequence). Trimming cost V 0 bases and J 7 bases, with 12 bases left between them. The CDR3 is made up of 14 amino acids. The CDR3 coding sequence is TGTGCCAGCAGCCAAGAGGGCATCACTAGTGGCTACACCTTC. Amino acid sequence: CASSQEGITSGYTF.

This chain uses TRBV7-9 with TRBJ2-7; 9 bases align to TRBD1. Losses at the gene ends were 4 bases for V and 6 bases for J; bases not matched to a gene: 7. Looked up from germline, CDR1 is SEHNR and CDR2 is FQNEAQ (reference sequence). The CDR3 is made up of 14 amino acids. CDR3 nucleotides: TGTGCCAGCAGCTCAGGGACAGGGCCCGTCGAGCAGTACTTC. Amino acid sequence: CASSSGTGPVEQYF.

V usage is TRBV30 and J usage is TRBJ2-1; 7 bases agree with TRBD2. The CDR3 sequence is 16 residues long. J gave up 4 bases and V 1 base, and 10 bases lay outside the gene matches. Germline V lookup: CDR1 GTSNPN, CDR2 SVGIG (reference sequence). The CDR3 DNA reads TGTGCCTGGAGTGGGGGCTGGAGGGAGGGGTACAATGAGCAGTTCTTC. Protein: CAWSGGWREGYNEQFF.